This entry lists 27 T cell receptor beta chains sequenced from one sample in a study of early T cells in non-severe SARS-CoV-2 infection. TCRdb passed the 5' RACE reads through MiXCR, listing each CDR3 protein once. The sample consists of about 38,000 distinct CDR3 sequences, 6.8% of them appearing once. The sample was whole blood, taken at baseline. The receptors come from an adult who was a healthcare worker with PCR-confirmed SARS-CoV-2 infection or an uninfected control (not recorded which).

Here the CDR3 reads CASSQAGTGTYEQYF. The CDR3 DNA reads TGTGCCAGCAGCCAGGCCGGGACAGGGACCTACGAGCAGTACTTC. The genes are TRBV14 and TRBJ2-7, with 9 bases identical to TRBD1. The V and J ends lost 3 bases and 2 bases, in that order; junction bases with no gene match: 5. The germline V gene encodes CDR1 SGHDN and CDR2 FVKESK. The length of the CDR3 is 15 residues.

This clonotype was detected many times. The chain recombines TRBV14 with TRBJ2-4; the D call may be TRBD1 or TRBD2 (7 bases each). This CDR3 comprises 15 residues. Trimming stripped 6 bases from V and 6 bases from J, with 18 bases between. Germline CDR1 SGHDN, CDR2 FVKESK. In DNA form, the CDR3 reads TGTGCCAGCAGTCTCAGGGGGGGGCTTGGAAACATTCAGTACTTC. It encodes CASSLRGGLGNIQYF.

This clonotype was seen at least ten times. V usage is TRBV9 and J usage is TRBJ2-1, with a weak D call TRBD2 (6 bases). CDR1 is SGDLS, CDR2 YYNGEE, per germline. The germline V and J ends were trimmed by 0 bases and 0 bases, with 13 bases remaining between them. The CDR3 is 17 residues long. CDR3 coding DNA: TGTGCCAGCAGCGTAGGGGACTCCTCGAGCTCCTACAATGAGCAGTTCTTC. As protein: CASSVGDSSSSYNEQFF.

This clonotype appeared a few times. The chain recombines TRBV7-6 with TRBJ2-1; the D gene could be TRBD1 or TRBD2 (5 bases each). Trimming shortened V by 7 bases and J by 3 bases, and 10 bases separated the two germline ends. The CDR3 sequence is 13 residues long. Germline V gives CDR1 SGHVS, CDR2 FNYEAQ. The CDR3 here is CASMGPLYNEQFF. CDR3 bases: TGTGCCAGCATGGGACCGCTCTACAATGAGCAGTTCTTC.

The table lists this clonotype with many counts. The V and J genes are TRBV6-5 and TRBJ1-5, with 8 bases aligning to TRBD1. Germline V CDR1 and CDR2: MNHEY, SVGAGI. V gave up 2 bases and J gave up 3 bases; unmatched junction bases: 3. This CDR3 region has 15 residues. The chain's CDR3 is CASSYRTGYNQPQHF. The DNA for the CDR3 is TGTGCCAGCAGTTACCGGACAGGGTACAATCAGCCCCAGCATTTT.

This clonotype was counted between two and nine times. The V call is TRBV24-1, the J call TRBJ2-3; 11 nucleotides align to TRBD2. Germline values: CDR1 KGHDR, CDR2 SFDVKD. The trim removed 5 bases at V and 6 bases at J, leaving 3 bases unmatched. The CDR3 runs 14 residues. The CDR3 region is CATSASGRKDTQYF. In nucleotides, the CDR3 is TGTGCCACCAGTGCTAGCGGGAGGAAGGATACGCAGTATTTT.

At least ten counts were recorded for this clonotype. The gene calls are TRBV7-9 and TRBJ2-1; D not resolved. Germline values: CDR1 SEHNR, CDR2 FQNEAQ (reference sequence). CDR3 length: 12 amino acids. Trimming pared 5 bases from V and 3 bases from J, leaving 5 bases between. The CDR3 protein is CASSPDYNEQFF. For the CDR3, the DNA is TGTGCCAGCAGCCCAGACTACAATGAGCAGTTCTTC.

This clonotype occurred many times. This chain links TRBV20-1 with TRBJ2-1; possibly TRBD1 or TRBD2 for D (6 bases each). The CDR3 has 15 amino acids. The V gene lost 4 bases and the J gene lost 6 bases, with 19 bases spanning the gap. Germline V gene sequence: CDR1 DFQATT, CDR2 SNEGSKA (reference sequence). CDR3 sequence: CSATFGQRGVNEQFF. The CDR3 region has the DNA TGCAGTGCTACTTTTGGACAGAGGGGGGTCAATGAGCAGTTCTTC.

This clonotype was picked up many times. In DNA, the CDR3 is TGTGCCAGCAGTTTTGGGGGGGTCTCCTCCGTAGCCAAAAACATTCAGTACTTC. Protein: CASSFGGVSSVAKNIQYF. The chain has TRBV7-2 and TRBJ2-4; TRBD2 matches at 7 bases. Germline assignment: CDR1 SGHTA and CDR2 FQGNSA. The junction had 14 bases not matched to a gene; V was cut back by 6 bases and J by 0 bases. The CDR3 spans 18 residues.

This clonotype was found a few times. The CDR3 protein is CSARDWAGTRVVHEQYF. Written as DNA, the CDR3 is TGCAGTGCTAGAGATTGGGCCGGGACTAGAGTGGTCCACGAGCAGTACTTC. The chain has TRBV20-1 and TRBJ2-7, with 8 bases lining up with TRBD2. The CDR3 is 17 residues long. Germline V gene lookup returns CDR1 DFQATT and CDR2 SNEGSKA (reference sequence). V lost 0 bases, J lost 5 bases, and 15 bases stayed unmatched.

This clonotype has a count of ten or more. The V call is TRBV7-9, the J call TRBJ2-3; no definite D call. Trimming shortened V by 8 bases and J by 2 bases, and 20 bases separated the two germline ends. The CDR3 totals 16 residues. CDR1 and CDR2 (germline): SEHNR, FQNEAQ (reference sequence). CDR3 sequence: CASGSRESGDTDTQYF. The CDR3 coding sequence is TGTGCCAGCGGGTCCCGCGAGAGTGGGGACACAGATACGCAGTATTTT.

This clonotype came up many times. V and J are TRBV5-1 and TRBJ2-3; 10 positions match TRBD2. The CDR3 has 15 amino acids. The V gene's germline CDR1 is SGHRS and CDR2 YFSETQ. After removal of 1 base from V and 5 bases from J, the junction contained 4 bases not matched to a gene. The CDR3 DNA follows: TGCGCCAGCAGCTTGCTAGCGGGAGCCGGAGATACGCAGTATTTT. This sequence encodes CASSLLAGAGDTQYF.

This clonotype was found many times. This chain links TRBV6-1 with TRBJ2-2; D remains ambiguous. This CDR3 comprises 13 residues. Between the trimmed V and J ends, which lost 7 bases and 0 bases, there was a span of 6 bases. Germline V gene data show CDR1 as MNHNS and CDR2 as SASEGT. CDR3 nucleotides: TGTGCCAGCAAGCAGACGAACACCGGGGAGCTGTTTTTT. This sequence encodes CASKQTNTGELFF.

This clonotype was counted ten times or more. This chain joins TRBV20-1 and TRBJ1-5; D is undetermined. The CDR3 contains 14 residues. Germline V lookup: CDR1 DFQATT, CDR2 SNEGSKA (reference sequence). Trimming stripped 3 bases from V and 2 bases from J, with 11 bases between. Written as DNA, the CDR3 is TGCAGTGCTAGTGCGGGAGGCGGCAATCAGCCCCAGCATTTT. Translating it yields CSASAGGGNQPQHF.

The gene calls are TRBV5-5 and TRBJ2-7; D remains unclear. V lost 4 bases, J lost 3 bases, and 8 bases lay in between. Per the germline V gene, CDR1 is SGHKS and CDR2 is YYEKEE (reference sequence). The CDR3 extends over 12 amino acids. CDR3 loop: CASSPHNYEQYF. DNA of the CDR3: TGTGCCAGCAGCCCTCACAACTACGAGCAGTACTTC. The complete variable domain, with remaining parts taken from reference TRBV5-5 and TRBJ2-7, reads DAGVTQSPTHLIKTRGQQVTLRCSPISGHKSVSWYQQVLGQGPQFIFQYYEKEERGRGNFPDRFSARQFPNYSSELNVNALLLGDSALYLCASSPHNYEQYFGPGTRLTVT.

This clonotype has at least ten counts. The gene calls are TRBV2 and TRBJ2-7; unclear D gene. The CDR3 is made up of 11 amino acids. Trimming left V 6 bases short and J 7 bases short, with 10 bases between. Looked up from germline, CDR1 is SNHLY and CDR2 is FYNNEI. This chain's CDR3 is CASRVESEQYF. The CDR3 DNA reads TGTGCCAGCAGGGTAGAAAGTGAGCAGTACTTC.

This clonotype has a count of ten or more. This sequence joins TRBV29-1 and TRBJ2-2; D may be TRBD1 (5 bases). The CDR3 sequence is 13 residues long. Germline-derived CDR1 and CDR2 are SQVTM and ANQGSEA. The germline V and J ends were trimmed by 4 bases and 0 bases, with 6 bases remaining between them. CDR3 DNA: TGCAGCGTTGGACAGCCGAACACCGGGGAGCTGTTTTTT. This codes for CSVGQPNTGELFF.

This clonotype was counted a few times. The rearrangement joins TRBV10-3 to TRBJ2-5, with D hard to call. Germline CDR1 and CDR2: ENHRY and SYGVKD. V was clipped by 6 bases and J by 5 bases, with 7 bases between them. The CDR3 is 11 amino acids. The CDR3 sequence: CAIRGWETQYF. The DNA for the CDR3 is TGTGCCATCAGGGGATGGGAGACCCAGTACTTC.

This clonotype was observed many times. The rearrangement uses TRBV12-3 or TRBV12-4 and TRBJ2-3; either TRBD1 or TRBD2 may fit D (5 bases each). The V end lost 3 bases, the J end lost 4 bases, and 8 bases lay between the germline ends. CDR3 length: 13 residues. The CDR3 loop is CASSFGAADTQYF. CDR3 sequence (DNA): TGTGCCAGCAGTTTCGGGGCTGCAGATACGCAGTATTTT.

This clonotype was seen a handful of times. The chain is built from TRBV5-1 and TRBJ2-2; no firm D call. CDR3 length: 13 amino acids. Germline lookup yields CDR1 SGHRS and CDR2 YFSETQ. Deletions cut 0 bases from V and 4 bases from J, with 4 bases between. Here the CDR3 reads CASSLGGTGELFF. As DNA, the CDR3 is TGCGCCAGCAGCTTGGGCGGCACCGGGGAGCTGTTTTTT.

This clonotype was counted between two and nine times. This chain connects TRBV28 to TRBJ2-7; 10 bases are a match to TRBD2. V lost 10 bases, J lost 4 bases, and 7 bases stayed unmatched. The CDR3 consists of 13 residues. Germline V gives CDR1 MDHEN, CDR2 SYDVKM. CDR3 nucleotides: TGTGCCACCTTAGCGGGAGGCGGTTACGAGCAGTACTTC. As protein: CATLAGGGYEQYF.

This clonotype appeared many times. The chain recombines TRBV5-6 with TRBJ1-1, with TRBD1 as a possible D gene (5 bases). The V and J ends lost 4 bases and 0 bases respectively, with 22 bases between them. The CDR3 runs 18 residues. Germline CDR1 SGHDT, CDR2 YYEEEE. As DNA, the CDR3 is TGTGCCAGCAGCCGATGGGGAGCCAGGGCGTGGGTGAACACTGAAGCTTTCTTT. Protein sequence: CASSRWGARAWVNTEAFF.

Written as DNA, the CDR3 is TGTGCTACACGGGGGAACACCGGGGAGCTGTTTTTT. It encodes CATRGNTGELFF. The gene calls are TRBV7-7 and TRBJ2-2; D is possibly TRBD2 (5 bases). Germline V CDR1 and CDR2: SSHAT, FNYEAQ (reference sequence). The CDR3 totals 12 residues.

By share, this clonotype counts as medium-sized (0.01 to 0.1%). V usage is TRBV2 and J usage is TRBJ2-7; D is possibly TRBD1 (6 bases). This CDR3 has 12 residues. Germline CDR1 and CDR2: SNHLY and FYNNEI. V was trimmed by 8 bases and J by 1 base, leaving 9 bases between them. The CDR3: CASAGESYEQYF. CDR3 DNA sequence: TGTGCCAGCGCAGGGGAGTCCTACGAGCAGTACTTC.

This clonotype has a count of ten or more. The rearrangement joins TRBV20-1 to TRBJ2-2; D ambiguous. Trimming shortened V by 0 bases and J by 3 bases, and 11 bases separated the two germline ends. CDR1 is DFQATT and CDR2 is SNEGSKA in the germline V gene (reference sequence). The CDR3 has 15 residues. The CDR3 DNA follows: TGCAGTGCTAGAGATGCCGCGTTGGACACCGGGGAGCTGTTTTTT. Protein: CSARDAALDTGELFF.

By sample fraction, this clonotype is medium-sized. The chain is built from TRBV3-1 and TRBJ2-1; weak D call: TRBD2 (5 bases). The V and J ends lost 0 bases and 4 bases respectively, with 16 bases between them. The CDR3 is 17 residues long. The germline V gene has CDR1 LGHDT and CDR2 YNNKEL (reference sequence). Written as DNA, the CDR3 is TGTGCCAGCAGCCAAGACGGGATGAGTGGGATGTACAATGAGCAGTTCTTC. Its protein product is CASSQDGMSGMYNEQFF.

CDR3 in amino acids: CASSQAPGRTGYTGELFF. The CDR3 DNA follows: TGTGCCAGCAGCCAAGCCCCCGGTCGGACAGGGTACACCGGGGAGCTGTTTTTT. The chain recombines TRBV4-2 with TRBJ2-2, with 8 nucleotides matching TRBD1. The CDR3 runs 18 residues. From germline, CDR1 is LGHNA and CDR2 YNFKEQ. Germline trimming cut 1 base from V and 3 bases from J; bases unmatched to any gene: 10.